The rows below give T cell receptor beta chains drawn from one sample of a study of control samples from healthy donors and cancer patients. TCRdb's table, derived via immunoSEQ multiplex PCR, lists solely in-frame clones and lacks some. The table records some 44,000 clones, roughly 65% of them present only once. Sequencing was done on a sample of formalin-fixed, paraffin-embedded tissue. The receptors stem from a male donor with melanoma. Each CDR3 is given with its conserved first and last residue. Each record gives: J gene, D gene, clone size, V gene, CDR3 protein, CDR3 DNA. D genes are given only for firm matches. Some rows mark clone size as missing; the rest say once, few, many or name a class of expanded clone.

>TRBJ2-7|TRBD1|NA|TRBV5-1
CASSFSGQISEQYF
TGCGCCAGCAGCTTTTCGGGACAGATCTCCGAGCAGTACTTC
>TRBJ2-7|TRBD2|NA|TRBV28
CASSLLAGVRSYEQYF
TGTGCCAGCAGTTTACTAGCGGGAGTGAGATCCTACGAGCAGTACTTC
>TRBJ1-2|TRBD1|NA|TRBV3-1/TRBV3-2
CASSQAGTGYGYTF
TGTGCCAGCAGCCAAGCCGGGACAGGCTATGGCTACACCTTC
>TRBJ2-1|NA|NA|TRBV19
CASSIGGLPYNEQFF
TGTGCCAGTAGTATAGGGGGGTTGCCCTACAATGAGCAGTTCTTC
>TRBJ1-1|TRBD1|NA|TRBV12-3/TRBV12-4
CASSRTGTEAFF
TGTGCCAGCAGCCGGACAGGGACTGAAGCTTTCTTT
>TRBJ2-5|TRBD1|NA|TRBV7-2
CASSTQGIRITQYF
TGTGCCAGCAGCACACAGGGGATCCGAATAACCCAGTACTTC
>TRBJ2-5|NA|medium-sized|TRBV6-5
CASSSLGGLQETQYF
TGTGCCAGCAGTTCCCTTGGGGGGCTCCAAGAGACCCAGTACTTC
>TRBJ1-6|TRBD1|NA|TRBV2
CASSPQGALDSPLHF
TGTGCCAGCAGTCCACAGGGGGCGTTGGATTCACCCCTCCACTTT
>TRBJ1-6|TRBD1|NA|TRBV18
CASSRSGQGLRNSPLHF
TGTGCCAGCTCACGATCCGGACAGGGTCTAAGAAATTCACCCCTCCACTTT
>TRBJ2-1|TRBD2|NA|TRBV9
CASSVGAGVLLNEQFF
TGTGCCAGCAGCGTAGGAGCGGGAGTCCTGCTCAATGAGCAGTTCTTC
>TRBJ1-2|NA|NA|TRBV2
CASSGMQDYGYTF
TGTGCCAGCAGTGGCATGCAGGACTATGGCTACACCTTC
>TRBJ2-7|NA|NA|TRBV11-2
CASSLGGGAPYEQYF
TGTGCCAGCAGCTTAGGCGGGGGCGCCCCGTACGAGCAGTACTTC
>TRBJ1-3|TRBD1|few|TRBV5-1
CASSSPLTGSDGNTIYF
TGCGCCAGCAGCTCCCCCCTGACAGGGTCGGATGGAAACACCATATATTTT
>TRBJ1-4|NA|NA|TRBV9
CASSTLGHGNEKLFF
TGTGCCAGCAGCACCCTCGGCCATGGCAATGAAAAACTGTTTTTT
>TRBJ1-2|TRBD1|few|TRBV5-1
CASSVSTGVRGYTF
TGCGCCAGCAGCGTATCGACAGGGGTTCGTGGCTACACCTTC
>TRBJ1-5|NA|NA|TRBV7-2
CASSLGFGGLEPQHF
TGTGCCAGCAGCTTAGGTTTCGGGGGCCTAGAGCCCCAGCATTTT
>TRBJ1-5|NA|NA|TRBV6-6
CASSYAQGQGQPQHF
TGTGCCAGCAGTTACGCGCAGGGGCAGGGTCAGCCCCAGCATTTT
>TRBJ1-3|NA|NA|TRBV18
CASSPDRGNTIYF
TGTGCCAGCTCACCCGACAGAGGAAACACCATATATTTT
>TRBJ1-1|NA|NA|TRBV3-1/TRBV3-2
CASSPGGQGPEAFF
TGTGCCAGCAGCCCCGGAGGCCAGGGGCCTGAAGCTTTCTTT
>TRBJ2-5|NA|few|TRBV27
CASSTRTGRVGTQYF
TGTGCCAGCAGTACCAGGACAGGGAGGGTTGGGACCCAGTACTTC
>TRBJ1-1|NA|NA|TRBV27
CASSLRMTASLKAFF
TGTGCCAGCAGTTTAAGGATGACGGCCTCCCTGAAAGCTTTCTTT
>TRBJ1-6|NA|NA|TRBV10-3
CAISKGEGVNSPLHF
TGTGCCATCAGCAAGGGAGAGGGGGTTAATTCACCCCTCCACTTT
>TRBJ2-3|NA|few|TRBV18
CASSPLPVDLNTDTQYF
TGTGCCAGCTCACCACTGCCTGTTGACTTAAACACAGATACGCAGTATTTT
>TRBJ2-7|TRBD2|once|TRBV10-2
CASSETSGSYEQYF
TGCGCCAGCAGTGAGACTAGCGGTTCTTACGAGCAGTACTTC